A selection of T cell receptor beta chains follows, all from one sample in a study of T-cell reconstitution after alpha-beta-depleted transplantation in children. TCRdb independently ran MiXCR on the PCR reads; one entry per CDR3 protein. Among around 380,000 distinct CDR3 sequences, about 11% were seen once, and the ten largest hold roughly 6%. The specimen was PBMCs from the stem cell graft donor, collected from the stem cell graft. Source of these receptors: a human donor who donated a stem cell graft to a child with acute myeloid leukemia. The CDR3 runs from the conserved cysteine through the conserved F or W. Fields, in order: CDR3 protein, CDR3 DNA, V gene, clone size, J gene, D gene. The D gene is left open where the match is weak. Size values are once, few and many counts, or a class for expanded clones, and some rows have none.

CDR3aa: CASSSQGPTGELFF
CDR3nt: TGTGCCAGCAGTTCACAGGGTCCCACCGGGGAGCTGTTTTTT
v_gene: TRBV6-5
abundance: many
j_gene: TRBJ2-2
d_gene: NA

CDR3aa: CSAVRTRSGEQYF
CDR3nt: TGCAGCGCTGTAAGGACTAGGTCGGGAGAGCAGTACTTC
v_gene: TRBV29-1
abundance: few
j_gene: TRBJ2-7
d_gene: TRBD2

CDR3aa: CASSEYLRDPGELFF
CDR3nt: TGTGCCAGCAGTGAATATCTAAGGGATCCCGGGGAGCTGTTTTTT
v_gene: TRBV25-1
abundance: NA
j_gene: TRBJ2-2
d_gene: NA

CDR3aa: CASSQDHRGDYGYTF
CDR3nt: TGTGCCAGCAGCCAAGACCACAGGGGTGACTATGGCTACACCTTC
v_gene: TRBV3-1
abundance: many
j_gene: TRBJ1-2
d_gene: TRBD1

CDR3aa: CASSPQGGGNYGYTF
CDR3nt: TGTGCCAGCTCACCACAGGGCGGCGGGAACTATGGCTACACCTTC
v_gene: TRBV18
abundance: few
j_gene: TRBJ1-2
d_gene: NA

CDR3aa: CASLGNNEQFF
CDR3nt: TGTGCCAGCTTGGGCAACAATGAGCAGTTCTTC
v_gene: TRBV6-2/TRBV6-3
abundance: many
j_gene: TRBJ2-1
d_gene: NA

CDR3aa: CSARTSGTSTDTQYF
CDR3nt: TGCAGTGCTAGAACTAGCGGAACTAGCACAGATACGCAGTATTTT
v_gene: TRBV20-1
abundance: few
j_gene: TRBJ2-3
d_gene: TRBD2

CDR3aa: CASSHRRLAGTGELFF
CDR3nt: TGTGCCAGCAGCCACCGCAGACTAGCGGGAACCGGGGAGCTGTTTTTT
v_gene: TRBV3-1
abundance: few
j_gene: TRBJ2-2
d_gene: TRBD2

CDR3aa: CASSLLGGATNEQFF
CDR3nt: TGTGCCAGCAGCCTCCTGGGCGGCGCAACCAATGAGCAGTTCTTC
v_gene: TRBV14
abundance: many
j_gene: TRBJ2-1
d_gene: NA

CDR3aa: CSTTSRDSRPRETQYF
CDR3nt: TGCAGTACGACGTCTAGGGACAGCCGCCCCCGAGAGACCCAGTACTTC
v_gene: TRBV20-1
abundance: few
j_gene: TRBJ2-5
d_gene: TRBD1

CDR3aa: CSAGRETQYF
CDR3nt: TGCAGTGCTGGTAGGGAGACCCAGTACTTC
v_gene: TRBV20-1
abundance: NA
j_gene: TRBJ2-5
d_gene: NA

CDR3aa: CASSLGYEQYF
CDR3nt: TGTGCCAGCAGCTTAGGGTACGAGCAGTACTTC
v_gene: TRBV12-3/TRBV12-4
abundance: many
j_gene: TRBJ2-7
d_gene: NA

CDR3aa: CAWSIAGGRDTQYF
CDR3nt: TGTGCCTGGAGCATAGCGGGGGGTCGTGATACGCAGTATTTT
v_gene: TRBV30
abundance: NA
j_gene: TRBJ2-3
d_gene: TRBD2

CDR3aa: CASSIQGNQETQYF
CDR3nt: TGTGCCAGCAGTATACAGGGAAACCAAGAGACCCAGTACTTC
v_gene: TRBV6-5
abundance: few
j_gene: TRBJ2-5
d_gene: NA

CDR3aa: CASSLVLAGYEQYF
CDR3nt: TGTGCCAGCAGCTTAGTTCTAGCGGGCTACGAGCAGTACTTC
v_gene: TRBV7-2
abundance: few
j_gene: TRBJ2-7
d_gene: TRBD2

CDR3aa: CSAREPQGYNEQFF
CDR3nt: TGCAGTGCTAGAGAACCACAGGGGTACAATGAGCAGTTCTTC
v_gene: TRBV20-1
abundance: many
j_gene: TRBJ2-1
d_gene: TRBD1

CDR3aa: CAISDLGGENEQFF
CDR3nt: TGTGCCATCAGTGATCTTGGCGGGGAAAATGAGCAGTTCTTC
v_gene: TRBV10-3
abundance: few
j_gene: TRBJ2-1
d_gene: NA

CDR3aa: CASSLDSGSGYEQYF
CDR3nt: TGTGCCAGCAGCTTAGATAGCGGGAGTGGATACGAGCAGTACTTC
v_gene: TRBV7-2
abundance: many
j_gene: TRBJ2-7
d_gene: TRBD2

CDR3aa: CSVEYRGDTGELFF
CDR3nt: TGCAGCGTTGAATACAGGGGTGACACCGGGGAGCTGTTTTTT
v_gene: TRBV29-1
abundance: NA
j_gene: TRBJ2-2
d_gene: TRBD1

CDR3aa: CASGILGGNTGELFF
CDR3nt: TGTGCCAGCGGGATCCTAGGCGGGAACACCGGGGAGCTGTTTTTT
v_gene: TRBV28
abundance: few
j_gene: TRBJ2-2
d_gene: NA

CDR3aa: CASSSKDRGLGYTF
CDR3nt: TGTGCCAGCAGCTCCAAGGACAGGGGGCTTGGCTACACCTTC
v_gene: TRBV5-4
abundance: few
j_gene: TRBJ1-2
d_gene: TRBD1

CDR3aa: CASSYSTLHSGANVLTF
CDR3nt: TGTGCCAGCAGTTATAGCACACTGCACTCTGGGGCCAACGTCCTGACTTTC
v_gene: TRBV6-5
abundance: few
j_gene: TRBJ2-6
d_gene: NA

CDR3aa: CASSEEDRTGGVTDTQYF
CDR3nt: TGTGCCAGCAGTGAAGAGGACAGGACAGGGGGAGTCACAGATACGCAGTATTTT
v_gene: TRBV2
abundance: few
j_gene: TRBJ2-3
d_gene: TRBD1

CDR3aa: CASGREYSNQPQHF
CDR3nt: TGTGCCAGCGGCCGGGAGTATAGCAATCAGCCCCAGCATTTT
v_gene: TRBV10-3
abundance: few
j_gene: TRBJ1-5
d_gene: NA

CDR3aa: CASSQLTKRSTGELFF
CDR3nt: TGCGCCAGCAGCCAACTGACTAAGCGGAGCACCGGGGAGCTGTTTTTT
v_gene: TRBV5-1
abundance: NA
j_gene: TRBJ2-2
d_gene: NA

CDR3aa: CASSYLLAGGTQETQYF
CDR3nt: TGTGCCAGCAGTTACCTTCTAGCGGGAGGAACGCAAGAGACCCAGTACTTC
v_gene: TRBV6-2/TRBV6-3
abundance: few
j_gene: TRBJ2-5
d_gene: TRBD2

CDR3aa: CASSRPGSSTYEQYF
CDR3nt: TGCGCCAGCAGCCGACCCGGGTCCTCCACCTACGAGCAGTACTTC
v_gene: TRBV4-1
abundance: few
j_gene: TRBJ2-7
d_gene: NA

CDR3aa: CASSFRLSYEQYF
CDR3nt: TGCGCCAGCAGCTTCCGGCTCTCCTACGAGCAGTACTTC
v_gene: TRBV5-1
abundance: NA
j_gene: TRBJ2-7
d_gene: NA

CDR3aa: CASSEPYEKLFF
CDR3nt: TGTGCCAGCAGTGAACCCTATGAAAAACTGTTTTTT
v_gene: TRBV6-1
abundance: NA
j_gene: TRBJ1-4
d_gene: NA

CDR3aa: CASSSRGNTEAFF
CDR3nt: TGTGCCAGCAGCTCCAGGGGGAACACTGAAGCTTTCTTT
v_gene: TRBV11-3
abundance: many
j_gene: TRBJ1-1
d_gene: NA

CDR3aa: CASSTQDGTSGSGGEQFF
CDR3nt: TGTGCCAGCAGCACCCAGGACGGGACTAGCGGGAGTGGTGGTGAGCAGTTCTTC
v_gene: TRBV4-2
abundance: many
j_gene: TRBJ2-1
d_gene: TRBD2

CDR3aa: CASSHPGLEQFF
CDR3nt: TGTGCCAGCTCACACCCGGGACTAGAGCAGTTCTTC
v_gene: TRBV18
abundance: NA
j_gene: TRBJ2-1
d_gene: TRBD2

CDR3aa: CASSLVARDTQYF
CDR3nt: TGCGCCAGCAGCTTGGTGGCCAGAGATACGCAGTATTTT
v_gene: TRBV5-1
abundance: NA
j_gene: TRBJ2-3
d_gene: NA

CDR3aa: CASISLGVWRSSYNEQFF
CDR3nt: TGTGCCAGCATTTCGCTCGGTGTATGGAGAAGCTCCTACAATGAGCAGTTCTTC
v_gene: TRBV6-5
abundance: NA
j_gene: TRBJ2-1
d_gene: NA

CDR3aa: CASSYDYNEQFF
CDR3nt: TGTGCCAGCTCGTACGACTACAATGAGCAGTTCTTC
v_gene: TRBV18
abundance: few
j_gene: TRBJ2-1
d_gene: NA

CDR3aa: CASTDIAGVINEQFF
CDR3nt: TGTGCCAGCACCGATATAGCGGGGGTCATCAATGAGCAGTTCTTC
v_gene: TRBV6-2/TRBV6-3
abundance: many
j_gene: TRBJ2-1
d_gene: TRBD2

CDR3aa: CATSRGGVRNQPQHF
CDR3nt: TGTGCCACCAGCAGGGGAGGGGTTCGCAATCAGCCCCAGCATTTT
v_gene: TRBV15
abundance: NA
j_gene: TRBJ1-5
d_gene: NA

CDR3aa: CSATGSSGSYEQYF
CDR3nt: TGCAGCGCCACCGGGAGTAGCGGGAGCTACGAGCAGTACTTC
v_gene: TRBV29-1
abundance: NA
j_gene: TRBJ2-7
d_gene: TRBD2

CDR3aa: CASQTNGELFF
CDR3nt: TGTGCCAGCCAAACTAACGGGGAGCTGTTTTTT
v_gene: TRBV6-6
abundance: NA
j_gene: TRBJ2-2
d_gene: NA

CDR3aa: CSATTSTDTQYF
CDR3nt: TGCAGTGCTACGACTAGCACAGATACGCAGTATTTT
v_gene: TRBV20-1
abundance: few
j_gene: TRBJ2-3
d_gene: NA

CDR3aa: CASSLPSGYQETQYF
CDR3nt: TGTGCCAGCAGCCTCCCTAGCGGGTACCAAGAGACCCAGTACTTC
v_gene: TRBV9
abundance: NA
j_gene: TRBJ2-5
d_gene: TRBD2

CDR3aa: CASRGGLAGVGEQFF
CDR3nt: TGTGCCAGCAGAGGGGGACTAGCGGGAGTTGGAGAGCAGTTCTTC
v_gene: TRBV12-3/TRBV12-4
abundance: NA
j_gene: TRBJ2-1
d_gene: TRBD2

CDR3aa: CASSDSTGLGTEAFF
CDR3nt: TGTGCCAGCAGCGACTCGACAGGGTTGGGCACTGAAGCTTTCTTT
v_gene: TRBV7-9
abundance: many
j_gene: TRBJ1-1
d_gene: TRBD1

CDR3aa: CASSRGQGNEKLFF
CDR3nt: TGCGCCAGCAGCCGGGGACAGGGAAACGAAAAACTGTTTTTT
v_gene: TRBV5-1
abundance: many
j_gene: TRBJ1-4
d_gene: TRBD1

CDR3aa: CATSESGLAGRDTQYF
CDR3nt: TGTGCCACCAGTGAGTCGGGACTAGCGGGGAGAGATACGCAGTATTTT
v_gene: TRBV24-1
abundance: NA
j_gene: TRBJ2-3
d_gene: TRBD2

CDR3aa: CASSLARDRYSGANVLTF
CDR3nt: TGCGCCAGCAGCTTGGCCCGGGACAGGTACTCTGGGGCCAACGTCCTGACTTTC
v_gene: TRBV5-1
abundance: NA
j_gene: TRBJ2-6
d_gene: TRBD1

CDR3aa: CSAREGLAGTYEQYF
CDR3nt: TGCAGTGCTAGAGAGGGGCTAGCGGGAACCTACGAGCAGTACTTC
v_gene: TRBV20-1
abundance: NA
j_gene: TRBJ2-7
d_gene: TRBD2

CDR3aa: CSATGGDHYEQYF
CDR3nt: TGCAGCGCAACAGGGGGCGATCACTACGAGCAGTACTTC
v_gene: TRBV29-1
abundance: few
j_gene: TRBJ2-7
d_gene: TRBD1

CDR3aa: CATSDWGTDTQYF
CDR3nt: TGTGCCACCAGTGATTGGGGCACAGATACGCAGTATTTT
v_gene: TRBV24-1
abundance: many
j_gene: TRBJ2-3
d_gene: NA

CDR3aa: CASSPTRGGPLRNEQFF
CDR3nt: TGCGCCAGCAGCCCCACCAGGGGGGGACCTCTGCGCAATGAGCAGTTCTTC
v_gene: TRBV5-1
abundance: few
j_gene: TRBJ2-1
d_gene: NA

CDR3aa: CASTGTSNYGYTF
CDR3nt: TGTGCCAGCACCGGGACGTCTAACTATGGCTACACCTTC
v_gene: TRBV12-3/TRBV12-4
abundance: NA
j_gene: TRBJ1-2
d_gene: NA

CDR3aa: CASSSVPNNSPLHF
CDR3nt: TGTGCCAGCAGCTCAGTCCCCAATAATTCACCCCTCCACTTT
v_gene: TRBV7-2
abundance: NA
j_gene: TRBJ1-6
d_gene: NA

CDR3aa: CSARTSGSNEQFF
CDR3nt: TGCAGTGCCCGGACTAGCGGGTCGAATGAGCAGTTCTTC
v_gene: TRBV20-1
abundance: few
j_gene: TRBJ2-1
d_gene: TRBD2

CDR3aa: CASSLGWGPDQETQYF
CDR3nt: TGCGCCAGCAGCTTGGGTTGGGGCCCCGACCAAGAGACCCAGTACTTC
v_gene: TRBV5-1
abundance: NA
j_gene: TRBJ2-5
d_gene: NA

CDR3aa: CASSLASGQMNTEAFF
CDR3nt: TGCGCCAGCAGCTTGGCAAGTGGACAGATGAACACTGAAGCTTTCTTT
v_gene: TRBV5-1
abundance: few
j_gene: TRBJ1-1
d_gene: NA

CDR3aa: CASRKWTGGNEQFF
CDR3nt: TGTGCCAGCAGAAAGTGGACAGGTGGCAATGAGCAGTTCTTC
v_gene: TRBV6-1
abundance: many
j_gene: TRBJ2-1
d_gene: TRBD1

CDR3aa: CASNRGLNTEAFF
CDR3nt: TGTGCCAGCAACAGGGGCCTGAACACTGAAGCTTTCTTT
v_gene: TRBV12-3/TRBV12-4
abundance: many
j_gene: TRBJ1-1
d_gene: TRBD1

CDR3aa: CASSRSGANTGELFF
CDR3nt: TGTGCCAGCAGTCGAAGCGGGGCGAACACCGGGGAGCTGTTTTTT
v_gene: TRBV7-9
abundance: many
j_gene: TRBJ2-2
d_gene: TRBD2

CDR3aa: CASSLGGRGALEEQFF
CDR3nt: TGTGCTAGCAGCTTAGGTGGGCGGGGGGCTCTAGAGGAGCAGTTCTTC
v_gene: TRBV7-7
abundance: many
j_gene: TRBJ2-1
d_gene: TRBD2

CDR3aa: CASSQDHWTGTEAFF
CDR3nt: TGTGCCAGCAGCCAAGACCATTGGACTGGCACTGAAGCTTTCTTT
v_gene: TRBV4-2
abundance: many
j_gene: TRBJ1-1
d_gene: NA